The source of this TCR beta chain is a study of T cell responses to AZD1222 COVID-19 vaccine. From germline, CDR1 is SGHRS and CDR2 YFSETQ. There are 15 residues in the CDR3. V was pared by 4 bases and J by 5 bases, with 9 bases of the junction left unmatched. TCRdb's copy holds only in-frame clones and misses some; the assay was immunoSEQ multiplex PCR. Among 130,000 to 150,000 clones listed, 75% to 85% were seen once. V and J are TRBV5-1 and TRBJ2-7; the match to TRBD2 covers 10 bases. This receptor was obtained from an adult in good health. The sample in question was peripheral blood, obtained on day 0 of MenACWY control vaccination. The CDR3 reads CASSPGLATPHEQYF. The CDR3 DNA reads as TGCGCCAGCAGCCCGGGACTAGCGACGCCCCACGAGCAGTACTTC.